The 32 T cell receptor beta chains presented below share a single source sample, sequenced in a study of CD8+CD57+ T cells in acquired aplastic anemia. Patients chosen for sequencing had shown CD8+CD57+ cell expansion by flow cytometry. Genomic DNA, serving as template, underwent TCR beta VDJ and CDR3 profiling. Each CDR3 protein gets one entry after TCRdb re-called the reads with MiXCR. In the table there are about 98,000 distinct CDR3 sequences, 55% to 75% of which are singletons. Sequenced sample: sorted CD4+, CD8+, or CD8+CD57+ T cells (not recorded which) from PBMCs. The source is a human donor with aplastic anemia.

This clonotype was detected a few times. The chain combines TRBV7-2 with TRBJ2-3; D gene ambiguous. V was trimmed by 5 bases and J by 6 bases, leaving 12 bases between them. The CDR3 extends over 13 amino acids. The germline V gene encodes CDR1 SGHTA and CDR2 FQGNSA. In nucleotides, the CDR3 is TGTGCCAGCAGCCCAGGACGAGGTGATACGCAGTATTTT. Translated, it gives CASSPGRGDTQYF. The entire variable domain, with the rest obtained from reference TRBV7-2 and TRBJ2-3, is as follows: GAGVSQSPSNKVTEKGKDVELRCDPISGHTALYWYRQSLGQGLEFLIYFQGNSAPDKSGLPSDRFSAERTGGSVSTLTIQRTQQEDSAVYLCASSPGRGDTQYFGPGTRLTVL.

The rearrangement uses TRBV7-9 and TRBJ1-2; D unclear. Germline V lookup: CDR1 SEHNR, CDR2 FQNEAQ (reference sequence). The V and J ends lost 2 bases and 8 bases respectively, with 6 bases between them. The CDR3 is made up of 11 amino acids. The CDR3 nucleotides read TGTGCCAGCAGCTTATATTACGGCTACACCTTC. It encodes CASSLYYGYTF.

This chain uses TRBV11-2 with TRBJ2-5; D is unclear. The CDR3 covers 17 residues. The germline CDR1 and CDR2 sequences are SGHAT and FQNNGV. The germline V and J ends were trimmed by 0 bases and 3 bases, with 17 bases remaining between them. CDR3 sequence: CASSLDPPRHPKETQYF. The CDR3, as DNA: TGTGCCAGCAGCTTAGATCCCCCCAGGCACCCCAAAGAGACCCAGTACTTC.

This sequence joins TRBV9 and TRBJ2-1; the D gene is possibly TRBD2 (6 bases). The CDR3 contains 15 residues. V was shortened by 4 bases and J by 4 bases, with 15 bases between the two germline ends. CDR1 is SGDLS, CDR2 YYNGEE, per germline. The CDR3 reads CASSLLAEAYNEQFF. Written as DNA, the CDR3 is TGTGCCAGCAGCCTACTAGCTGAGGCATACAATGAGCAGTTCTTC.

The chain combines TRBV2 with TRBJ2-5; 7 positions agree with TRBD1. The CDR3 spans 13 residues. CDR1 and CDR2 (germline): SNHLY, FYNNEI. Germline trimming cut 7 bases from V and 4 bases from J; bases unmatched to any gene: 6. The CDR3: CASNQGVIETQYF. CDR3 nucleotides: TGTGCCAGCAACCAGGGGGTGATAGAGACCCAGTACTTC.

The CDR3 here is CSASPSGRAYEQYF. In nucleotides, the CDR3 is TGCAGTGCCAGTCCTAGCGGGAGGGCCTACGAGCAGTACTTC. This chain joins TRBV20-1 and TRBJ2-7; 12 nucleotides agree with TRBD2. The length of the CDR3 is 14 residues. CDR1 is DFQATT, CDR2 SNEGSKA, per germline (reference sequence). The ends lost 6 bases at V and 2 bases at J; junction bases unmatched: 5.

This clonotype was found once. This chain joins TRBV15 and TRBJ2-1; D remains unclear. The CDR3 loop spans 15 amino acids. CDR1 is LNHNV and CDR2 is YYDKDF in the germline V gene (reference sequence). The ends were cut back, 3 bases at V and 2 bases at J, with 11 bases in the middle. The CDR3 sequence is CATSRTEEAYNEQFF. The CDR3 DNA is TGTGCCACCAGCAGGACGGAAGAGGCCTACAATGAGCAGTTCTTC.

The chain combines TRBV25-1 with TRBJ2-1; 9 nucleotides align to TRBD1. Per germline, CDR1 MGHDK and CDR2 SYGVNS. The CDR3 covers 15 residues. Unmatched junction bases numbered 4, after V lost 6 bases and J lost 1 base. The CDR3, as DNA: TGTGCCAGCAGAGCCGGGACAGGGTCCTACAATGAGCAGTTCTTC. It is translated as CASRAGTGSYNEQFF.

On this clonotype itself: At one end, the junction sequence differs from germline, possibly due to a read error. The gene calls are TRBV5-6 and TRBJ1-6; 8 bases fit TRBD1. Looked up from germline, CDR1 is SGHDT and CDR2 is YYEEEE. This CDR3 has 17 amino acids. CDR3 nucleotides: TGTGCCAGCAGCTTCACAGGGGGAGAAACCTACAATTCACCCCTCCACTTT. This codes for CASSFTGGETYNSPLHF.

The V call is TRBV29-1, the J call TRBJ2-7; unclear D gene. The V gene's germline CDR1 is SQVTM and CDR2 ANQGSEA. V lost 5 bases to trimming and J lost 2 bases, with 4 bases between them. The CDR3 covers 10 residues. CDR3: CSVTTYEQYF. CDR3 in DNA: TGCAGCGTTACGACCTACGAGCAGTACTTC.

J is TRBJ2-2 and V is TRBV20-1, with D perhaps TRBD2 (5 bases). The CDR3 contains 18 residues. Germline CDR1 is DFQATT and CDR2 is SNEGSKA (reference sequence). The V end was cut by 0 bases, the J end by 1 base, with 18 bases between. The chain's CDR3 is CSARDQEGTAGNTGELFF. For the CDR3, the DNA is TGCAGTGCTAGAGACCAAGAGGGAACAGCCGGGAACACCGGGGAGCTGTTTTTT.

The V and J genes are TRBV15 and TRBJ2-5; 9 nucleotides match TRBD1. Germline loops: CDR1 LNHNV, CDR2 YYDKDF (reference sequence). V gave up 4 bases and J gave up 5 bases; unmatched junction bases: 8. This CDR3 region has 15 residues. CDR3 nucleotides: TGTGCCACCAGCAAAACAGGGGGCGTCGGGGAGACCCAGTACTTC. This gives the protein CATSKTGGVGETQYF.

This sequence joins TRBV11-1 and TRBJ2-5; TRBD1 is a possible D gene (6 bases). V was clipped by 0 bases and J by 1 base, with 15 bases between them. The CDR3 covers 17 residues. CDR1 SGHAT and CDR2 FQDESV come from the germline V gene (reference sequence). This CDR3 reads CASSLARGNRVQETQYF. CDR3 nucleotide sequence: TGTGCCAGCAGCTTAGCGAGGGGTAACAGGGTCCAAGAGACCCAGTACTTC. Filled out from reference TRBV11-1 and TRBJ2-5, the complete variable domain reads EAEVAQSPRYKITEKSQAVAFWCDPISGHATLYWYRQILGQGPELLVQFQDESVVDDSQLPKDRFSAERLKGVDSTLKIQPAELGDSAMYLCASSLARGNRVQETQYFGPGTRLLVL.

Regarding this clonotype: The final CDR3 position lacks the conserved phenylalanine or tryptophan, pointing to a likely read error. This chain joins TRBV4-1 and TRBJ1-2; D is unresolved. Germline V gives CDR1 MGHRA, CDR2 YSYEKL. This CDR3 has 16 residues. The CDR3 bases are TGCGCCAGCAGCCAAGAAGAGGGCAGAGTAAACTATGGTTACACCCTC. It encodes CASSQEEGRVNYGYTL.

The chain's CDR3 is CSARMGADTQYF. DNA of the CDR3: TGCAGTGCTAGAATGGGGGCAGATACGCAGTATTTT. V usage is TRBV20-1 and J usage is TRBJ2-3; D assignment may be TRBD1 or TRBD2 (5 bases each). The V end lost 2 bases, the J end lost 4 bases, and 7 bases lay between the germline ends. In germline, CDR1 is DFQATT, CDR2 SNEGSKA (reference sequence). The CDR3 runs 12 residues.

V usage is TRBV7-2 and J usage is TRBJ2-5; D not certain. Germline CDR1 is SGHTA and CDR2 is FQGNSA. The CDR3 loop spans 13 amino acids. With 2 bases removed from V and 5 bases from J, the gap between germline ends came to 9 bases. CDR3 coding DNA: TGTGCCAGCAGCTTAACGTTGGGGGAGACCCAGTACTTC. Translating gives CASSLTLGETQYF.

J is TRBJ2-1 and V is TRBV25-1; 7 bases align to TRBD1. The trim removed 10 bases at V and 5 bases at J, leaving 14 bases unmatched. Germline lookup yields CDR1 MGHDK and CDR2 SYGVNS. This CDR3 has 15 amino acids. CDR3 coding DNA: TGTGCCACCACATCGGACAGGCAGCTGAACAATGAGCAGTTCTTC. Its translation: CATTSDRQLNNEQFF.

With regard to this clonotype: The conserved phenylalanine or tryptophan is not found at the CDR3 terminus, so this likely reflects a read error. V gene TRBV15 combines with J gene TRBJ2-7; 7 positions agree with TRBD2. The CDR3 is 14 residues long. V shed 8 bases, J shed 4 bases, and the junction held 11 bases outside the gene matches. CDR1 and CDR2 (germline): LNHNV, YYDKDF (reference sequence). The CDR3 DNA is TGTGCCACCCTGCTTTTTGCGGGGGATTACGAGCAGTACTAC. The encoded protein is CATLLFAGDYEQYY.

As regards this clonotype: One end of the junction varies from germline; a read error may be responsible. This chain links TRBV20-1 with TRBJ1-1, with D unclear. This CDR3 has 8 amino acids. In germline, CDR1 is DFQATT, CDR2 SNEGSKA (reference sequence). The CDR3 region is CSARDRAF. The CDR3 DNA reads as TGCAGTGCTAGAGACCGGGCCTTT.

The chain recombines TRBV7-2 with TRBJ2-3; D perhaps matches TRBD1 (5 bases). This CDR3 contains 13 residues. The V end lost 3 bases, the J end lost 5 bases, and 9 bases lay between the germline ends. Germline CDR1 reads SGHTA; CDR2 reads FQGNSA. CDR3 in amino acids: CASSFSGQDTQYF. The DNA for the CDR3 is TGTGCCAGCAGCTTCTCAGGGCAAGATACGCAGTATTTT.

This clonotype showed up many times. The chain has TRBV5-6 and TRBJ2-5; D remains ambiguous. The germline gives CDR1 SGHDT, CDR2 YYEEEE. V lost 3 bases, J lost 2 bases, and 11 bases lay in between. This CDR3 is built from 14 residues. CDR3 DNA sequence: TGTGCCAGCAGCTCGAAAAGAAGGCAAGAGACCCAGTACTTC. It yields the protein CASSSKRRQETQYF.

This clonotype was seen repeatedly, ten times or more. V gene TRBV24-1 combines with J gene TRBJ2-7; D remains ambiguous. In germline, CDR1 is KGHDR, CDR2 SFDVKD. This CDR3 is 14 amino acids long. V was clipped by 0 bases and J by 5 bases, with 10 bases between them. In nucleotides, the CDR3 is TGTGCCACCAGTGATTTGACCAGGCCTAACGAGCAGTACTTC. Translating gives CATSDLTRPNEQYF.

Many counts were recorded for this clonotype. The chain carries TRBV6-1 and TRBJ2-7, with TRBD2 matching 9 bases. From germline, CDR1 is MNHNS and CDR2 SASEGT. V lost 4 bases, J lost 6 bases, and 22 bases stayed unmatched. CDR3 length: 19 residues. DNA of the CDR3: TGTGCCAGCAGTGCCGGCGGGGGGGGCTCTTGGAGTGAAGCGGGCGAGCAGTACTTC. This encodes CASSAGGGGSWSEAGEQYF.

This clonotype has just a few counts. The chain joins TRBV24-1 to TRBJ2-7, with D possibly being TRBD1 (6 bases). The CDR3 is made up of 16 amino acids. The germline V gene has CDR1 KGHDR and CDR2 SFDVKD. The V and J ends lost 4 bases and 0 bases respectively, with 15 bases between them. In DNA, the CDR3 is TGTGCCACCAGTGACTATAGACAGGCCCTCTCCTACGAGCAGTACTTC. It encodes CATSDYRQALSYEQYF.

The chain joins TRBV5-5 to TRBJ1-2; D is undetermined. Per the germline V gene, CDR1 is SGHKS and CDR2 is YYEKEE (reference sequence). The CDR3 is 14 residues long. V was clipped by 1 base and J by 4 bases, with 11 bases between them. CDR3 nucleotide sequence: TGTGCCAGCAGCTTGATTACCGGGCGCTATGGCTACACCTTC. Encoded protein: CASSLITGRYGYTF.

This clonotype is a singleton in its sample. The chain employs TRBV20-1 and TRBJ1-6, with TRBD1 matching 9 bases. The CDR3 spans 15 residues. CDR1 is DFQATT and CDR2 is SNEGSKA in the germline V gene (reference sequence). J gave up 9 bases and V 3 bases, and 9 bases lay outside the gene matches. DNA of the CDR3: TGCAGTGCTAGGGGACAGGGCAGTGAGGCTTCACCCCTCCACTTT. This sequence encodes CSARGQGSEASPLHF.

The rearrangement uses TRBV7-3 and TRBJ2-5; D is uncertain. Germline V gene lookup returns CDR1 SGHTA and CDR2 FQGTGA. The CDR3 has 13 residues. V gave up 5 bases and J gave up 4 bases, with 11 bases separating them. CDR3 sequence (DNA): TGTGCCAGCAGCCTCAGACGTTCAGAGACCCAGTACTTC. Translated: CASSLRRSETQYF.

This chain joins TRBV19 and TRBJ1-1; no reliable D call. CDR1 is LNHDA, CDR2 SQIVND, per germline (reference sequence). The ends were cut back, 7 bases at V and 3 bases at J, with 15 bases in the middle. This CDR3 region has 14 residues. The DNA for the CDR3 is TGTGCCAGTACCTCACTTATCTGGGACACTGAAGCTTTCTTT. This sequence encodes CASTSLIWDTEAFF.

The chain has TRBV20-1 and TRBJ1-1; 7 bases are a match to TRBD1. The germline CDR1 and CDR2 sequences are DFQATT and SNEGSKA (reference sequence). V was pared by 6 bases and J by 1 base, with 8 bases of the junction left unmatched. The CDR3 consists of 14 residues. The CDR3 nucleotides are TGCAGTGCCAGGCTGGGACAGCCGAACACTGAAGCTTTCTTT. Protein sequence: CSARLGQPNTEAFF.

The genes are TRBV5-1 and TRBJ1-5, with 8 nucleotides matching TRBD1. This CDR3 comprises 15 residues. Germline V lookup: CDR1 SGHRS, CDR2 YFSETQ. J gave up 6 bases and V 0 bases, and 5 bases lay outside the gene matches. The CDR3 region is CASSLEGQGSQPQHF. The CDR3 nucleotides read TGCGCCAGCAGCTTGGAAGGACAGGGTAGTCAGCCCCAGCATTTT.

This chain connects TRBV7-8 to TRBJ1-1; D uncertain. Deletions cut 5 bases from V and 6 bases from J, with 10 bases between. Germline-derived CDR1 and CDR2 are SGHVS and FQNEAQ. The CDR3 has 12 amino acids. The CDR3 DNA is TGTGCCAGCAGCCCCCAAGAATCTGAAGCTTTCTTT. It specifies CASSPQESEAFF. Full variable domain (remainder filled in from reference TRBV7-8 and TRBJ1-1): GAGVSQSPRYKVAKRGQDVALRCDPISGHVSLFWYQQALGQGPEFLTYFQNEAQLDKSGLPSDRFFAERPEGSVSTLKIQRTQQEDSAVYLCASSPQESEAFFGQGTRLTVV.

The chain carries TRBV6-1 and TRBJ2-3; D is undetermined. There are 11 residues in the CDR3. CDR1 and CDR2 from the germline V gene are MNHNS and SASEGT. V shed 8 bases and J shed 3 bases, with 6 bases lying between them. The CDR3 DNA reads TGTGCCAGCGCTAGGACAGATACGCAGTATTTT. Protein: CASARTDTQYF.